This TCR beta chain was recovered during a study of cytomegalovirus exposure and HLA in healthy donors. The study's findings and limits: More than 15,000 TCR beta sequences were associated with HLA alleles at 0.05 false discovery rate in a later analysis. In vitro confirmation showed three CMV-associated chains to be CMV antigen specific. By a later analysis, the bulk of CMV-associated TCR beta chains appeared HLA-restricted.

Germline V gene lookup returns CDR1 SEHNR and CDR2 FQNEAQ (reference sequence). This CDR3 has 13 residues. V lost 0 bases, J lost 5 bases, and 8 bases lay in between. PCR primers comprised 60 Vbeta and 13 Jbeta primers. Produced via immunoSEQ multiplex PCR; TCRdb's table is partial and in-frame only. The sample consists of roughly 150,000 clones, roughly 75% of them appearing once. To note about this clone: Its antigen is currently unknown.

V gene TRBV7-9 combines with J gene TRBJ2-7; D gene uncertain. The source of this sequence is a man younger than 30 in good health and CMV-seropositive. Material: PBMCs. Here the CDR3 reads CASSLARVDEQYF. CDR3 bases: TGTGCCAGCAGCTTAGCTCGGGTAGACGAGCAGTACTTC.